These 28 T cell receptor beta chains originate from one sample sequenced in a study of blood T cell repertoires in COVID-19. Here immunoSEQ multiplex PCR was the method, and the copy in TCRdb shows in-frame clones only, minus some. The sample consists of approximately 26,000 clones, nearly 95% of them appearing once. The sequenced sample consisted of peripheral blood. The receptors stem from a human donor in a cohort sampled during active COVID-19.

The CDR3 sequence is CAISESGLAGAGQETQYF. Here the CDR3 DNA reads TGTGCCATCAGTGAGTCGGGGCTAGCGGGAGCGGGACAAGAGACCCAGTACTTC. This chain joins TRBV10-3 and TRBJ2-5, with 10 nucleotides matching TRBD2. V trimming: 0 bases; J trimming: 2 bases; junction bases outside the gene matches: 9. CDR3 length: 18 residues. CDR1 and CDR2 from the germline V gene are ENHRY and SYGVKD.

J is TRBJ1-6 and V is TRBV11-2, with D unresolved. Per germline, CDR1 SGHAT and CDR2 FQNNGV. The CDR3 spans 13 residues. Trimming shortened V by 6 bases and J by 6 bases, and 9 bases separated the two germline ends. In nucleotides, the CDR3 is TGTGCCAGCAGAAGAAACAGTAATTCACCCCTCCACTTT. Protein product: CASRRNSNSPLHF.

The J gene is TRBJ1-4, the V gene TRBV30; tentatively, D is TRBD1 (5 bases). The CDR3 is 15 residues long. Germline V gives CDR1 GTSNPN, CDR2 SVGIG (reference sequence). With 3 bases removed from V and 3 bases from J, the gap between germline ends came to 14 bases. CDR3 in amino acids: CAWSVGNRPNEKLFF. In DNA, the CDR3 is TGTGCCTGGAGCGTGGGAAACAGGCCTAATGAAAAACTGTTTTTT.

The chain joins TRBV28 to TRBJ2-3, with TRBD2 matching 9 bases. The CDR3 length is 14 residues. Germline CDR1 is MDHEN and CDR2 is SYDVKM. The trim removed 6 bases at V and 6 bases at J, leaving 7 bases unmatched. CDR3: CASRAGGPSDTQYF. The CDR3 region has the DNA TGTGCCAGCAGGGCGGGGGGGCCATCTGATACGCAGTATTTT.

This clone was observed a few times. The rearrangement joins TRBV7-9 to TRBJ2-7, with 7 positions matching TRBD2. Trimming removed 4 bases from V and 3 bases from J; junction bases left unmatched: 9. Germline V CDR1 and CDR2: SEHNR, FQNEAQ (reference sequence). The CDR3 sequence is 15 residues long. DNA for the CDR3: TGTGCCAGCAGCTCCGGGCGGGAGAGAGGCTACGAGCAGTACTTC. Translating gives CASSSGRERGYEQYF.

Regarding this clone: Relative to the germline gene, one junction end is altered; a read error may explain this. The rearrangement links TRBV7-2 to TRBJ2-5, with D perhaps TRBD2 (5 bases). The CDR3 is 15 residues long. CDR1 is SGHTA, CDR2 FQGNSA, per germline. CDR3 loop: CASSLGLTRQETQYF. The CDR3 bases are TGTGCCAGCAGTTTAGGACTCACCAGACAAGAGACCCAGTACTTC.

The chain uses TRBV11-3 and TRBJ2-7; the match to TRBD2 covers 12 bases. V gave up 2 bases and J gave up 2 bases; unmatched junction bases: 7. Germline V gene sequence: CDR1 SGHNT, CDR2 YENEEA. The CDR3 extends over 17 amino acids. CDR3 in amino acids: CASSLSLAGGLTYEQYF. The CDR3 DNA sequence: TGTGCCAGCAGCTTATCGCTAGCGGGAGGGCTGACCTACGAGCAGTACTTC.

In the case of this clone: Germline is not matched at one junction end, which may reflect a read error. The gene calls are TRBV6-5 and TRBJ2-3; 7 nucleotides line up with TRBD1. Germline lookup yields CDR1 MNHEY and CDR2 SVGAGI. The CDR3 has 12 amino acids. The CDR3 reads CASTGDRVRNFF. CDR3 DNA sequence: TGTGCCAGTACAGGTGACAGGGTGAGGAACTTTTTT.

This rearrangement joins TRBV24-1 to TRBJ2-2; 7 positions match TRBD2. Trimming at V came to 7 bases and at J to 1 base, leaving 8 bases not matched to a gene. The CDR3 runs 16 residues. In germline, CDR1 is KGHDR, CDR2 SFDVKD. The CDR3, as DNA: TGTGCCACCAGCCCGACTAGCCCACAGAACACCGGGGAGCTGTTTTTT. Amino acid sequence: CATSPTSPQNTGELFF.

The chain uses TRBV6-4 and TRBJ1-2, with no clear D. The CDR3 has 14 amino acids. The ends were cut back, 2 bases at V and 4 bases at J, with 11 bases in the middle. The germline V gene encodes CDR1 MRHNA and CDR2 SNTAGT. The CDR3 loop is CASSDAPAGYGYTF. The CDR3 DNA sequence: TGTGCCAGCAGTGACGCACCAGCGGGCTATGGCTACACCTTC.

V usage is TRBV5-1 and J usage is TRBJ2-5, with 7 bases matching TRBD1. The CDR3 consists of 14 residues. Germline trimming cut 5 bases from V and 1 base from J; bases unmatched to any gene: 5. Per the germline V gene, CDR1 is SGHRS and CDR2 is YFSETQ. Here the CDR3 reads CASRKRDSQETQYF. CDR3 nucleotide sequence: TGCGCCAGCAGGAAACGGGACAGCCAAGAGACCCAGTACTTC.

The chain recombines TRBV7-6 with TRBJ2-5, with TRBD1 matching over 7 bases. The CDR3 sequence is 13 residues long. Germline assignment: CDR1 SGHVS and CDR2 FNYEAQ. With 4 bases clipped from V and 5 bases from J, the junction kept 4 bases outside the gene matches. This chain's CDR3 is CASSSDRVETQYF. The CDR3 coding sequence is TGTGCCAGCAGCTCCGACAGGGTTGAGACCCAGTACTTC. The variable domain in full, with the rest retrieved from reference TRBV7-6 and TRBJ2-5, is GAGVSQSPRYKVTKRGQDVALRCDPISGHVSLYWYRQALGQGPEFLTYFNYEAQQDKSGLPNDRFSAERPEGSISTLTIQRTEQRDSAMYRCASSSDRVETQYFGPGTRLLVL.

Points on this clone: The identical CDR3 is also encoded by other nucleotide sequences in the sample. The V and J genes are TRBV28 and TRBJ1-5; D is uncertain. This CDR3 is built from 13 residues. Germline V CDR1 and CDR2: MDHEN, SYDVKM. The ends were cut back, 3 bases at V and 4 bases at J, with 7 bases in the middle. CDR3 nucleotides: TGTGCCAGCAGTTTTTCGGGTAATCAGCCCCAGCATTTT. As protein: CASSFSGNQPQHF. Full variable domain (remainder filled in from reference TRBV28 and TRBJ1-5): DVKVTQSSRYLVKRTGEKVFLECVQDMDHENMFWYRQDPGLGLRLIYFSYDVKMKEKGDIPEGYSVSREKKERFSLILESASTNQTSMYLCASSFSGNQPQHFGDGTRLSIL.

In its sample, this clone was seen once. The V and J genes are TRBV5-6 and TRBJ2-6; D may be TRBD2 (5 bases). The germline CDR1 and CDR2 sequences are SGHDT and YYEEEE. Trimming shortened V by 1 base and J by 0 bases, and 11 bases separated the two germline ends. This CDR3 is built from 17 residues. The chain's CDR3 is CASSLWAGYSGANVLTF. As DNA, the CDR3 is TGTGCCAGCAGCTTGTGGGCGGGTTACTCTGGGGCCAACGTCCTGACTTTC.

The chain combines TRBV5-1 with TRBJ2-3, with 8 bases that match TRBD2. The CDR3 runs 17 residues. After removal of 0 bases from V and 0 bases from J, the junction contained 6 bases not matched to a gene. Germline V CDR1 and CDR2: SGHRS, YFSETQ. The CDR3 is CASSLGSSGPSTDTQYF. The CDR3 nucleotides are TGCGCCAGCAGCTTGGGTTCTAGCGGGCCTAGCACAGATACGCAGTATTTT.

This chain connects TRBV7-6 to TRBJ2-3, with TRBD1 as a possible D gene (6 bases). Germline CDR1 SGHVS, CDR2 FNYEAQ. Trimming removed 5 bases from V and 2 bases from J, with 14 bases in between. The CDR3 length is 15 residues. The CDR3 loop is CASSPGTTTTDTQYF. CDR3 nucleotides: TGTGCCAGCAGCCCCGGGACAACTACCACAGATACGCAGTATTTT.

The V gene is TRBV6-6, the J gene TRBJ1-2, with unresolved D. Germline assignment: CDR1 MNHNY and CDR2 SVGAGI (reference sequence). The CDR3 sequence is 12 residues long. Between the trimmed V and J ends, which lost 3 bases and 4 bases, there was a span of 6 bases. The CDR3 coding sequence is TGTGCCAGCAGTTATTCCTCCTATGGCTACACCTTC. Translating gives CASSYSSYGYTF.

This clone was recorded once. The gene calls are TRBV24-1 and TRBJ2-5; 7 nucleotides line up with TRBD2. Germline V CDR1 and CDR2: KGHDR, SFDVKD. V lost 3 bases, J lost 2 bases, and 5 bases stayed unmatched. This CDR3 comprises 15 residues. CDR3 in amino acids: CATSDAGRPQETQYF. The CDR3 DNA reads TGTGCCACCAGTGATGCCGGGAGGCCTCAAGAGACCCAGTACTTC.

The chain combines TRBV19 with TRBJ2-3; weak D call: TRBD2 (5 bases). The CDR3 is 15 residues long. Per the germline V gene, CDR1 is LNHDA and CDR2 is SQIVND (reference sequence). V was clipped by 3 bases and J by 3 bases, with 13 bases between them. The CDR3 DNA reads TGTGCCAGTAGTATCCGTGAGGGTATGACAGATACGCAGTATTTT. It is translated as CASSIREGMTDTQYF.

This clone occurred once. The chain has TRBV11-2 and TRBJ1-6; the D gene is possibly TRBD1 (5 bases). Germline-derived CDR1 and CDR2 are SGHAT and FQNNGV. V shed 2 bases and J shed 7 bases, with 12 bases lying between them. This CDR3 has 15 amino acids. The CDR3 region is CASSLRPGSNSPLHF. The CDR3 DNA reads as TGTGCCAGCAGCTTACGGCCAGGGTCGAATTCACCCCTCCACTTT.

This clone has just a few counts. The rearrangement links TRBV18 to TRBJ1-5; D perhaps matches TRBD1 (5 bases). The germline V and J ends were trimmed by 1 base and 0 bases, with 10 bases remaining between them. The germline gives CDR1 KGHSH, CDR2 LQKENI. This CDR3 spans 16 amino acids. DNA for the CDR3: TGTGCCAGCTCACCACGGGCAGGGTATAGCAATCAGCCCCAGCATTTT. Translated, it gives CASSPRAGYSNQPQHF.

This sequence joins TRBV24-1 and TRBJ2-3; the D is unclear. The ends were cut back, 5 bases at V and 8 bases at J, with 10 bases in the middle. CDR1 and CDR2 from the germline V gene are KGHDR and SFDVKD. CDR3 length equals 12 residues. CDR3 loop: CATSALAGTQYF. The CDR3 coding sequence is TGTGCCACCAGTGCCTTAGCTGGTACGCAGTATTTT.

CDR3: CATSDLRGQGWNEQFF. In DNA, the CDR3 is TGTGCCACCAGTGATTTGAGGGGACAGGGGTGGAATGAGCAGTTCTTC. The chain combines TRBV24-1 with TRBJ2-1; 10 bases line up with TRBD1. CDR1 and CDR2 (germline): KGHDR, SFDVKD. This CDR3 region has 16 residues. The V segment lost 0 bases and the J segment 7 bases; nucleotides outside the gene matches: 5.

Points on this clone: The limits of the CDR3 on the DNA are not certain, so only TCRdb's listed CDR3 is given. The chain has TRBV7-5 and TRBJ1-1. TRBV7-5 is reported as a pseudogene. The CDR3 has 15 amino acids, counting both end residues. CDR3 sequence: CVRSFGKGAGTEAFF.

CDR3 DNA: TGTGCCAGCAGCTTAGTCGGGGGGAGTTGGGAGACCCAGTACTTC. It specifies CASSLVGGSWETQYF. The chain carries TRBV7-6 and TRBJ2-5; 7 bases match TRBD2. Germline V gene sequence: CDR1 SGHVS, CDR2 FNYEAQ. The CDR3 runs 15 residues. V dropped 1 base and J dropped 5; count of bases not matched to a gene: 7.

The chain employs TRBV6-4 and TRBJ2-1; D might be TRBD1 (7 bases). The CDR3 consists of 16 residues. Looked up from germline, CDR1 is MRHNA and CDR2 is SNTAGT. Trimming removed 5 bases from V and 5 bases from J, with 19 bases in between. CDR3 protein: CASSTQGGQTNNEQFF. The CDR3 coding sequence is TGTGCCAGCAGTACCCAGGGGGGACAGACAAACAATGAGCAGTTCTTC.

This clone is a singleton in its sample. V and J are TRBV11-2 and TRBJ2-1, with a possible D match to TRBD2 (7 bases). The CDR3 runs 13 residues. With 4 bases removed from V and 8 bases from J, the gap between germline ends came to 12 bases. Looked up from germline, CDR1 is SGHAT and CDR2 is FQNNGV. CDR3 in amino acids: CASSWAGADEQFF. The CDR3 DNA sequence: TGTGCCAGCAGCTGGGCGGGGGCGGATGAGCAGTTCTTC.

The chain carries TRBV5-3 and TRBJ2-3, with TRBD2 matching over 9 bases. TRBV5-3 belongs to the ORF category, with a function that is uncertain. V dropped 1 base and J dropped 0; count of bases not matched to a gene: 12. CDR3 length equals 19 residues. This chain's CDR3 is CARSLKGREGHYSTDTQYF. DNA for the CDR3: TGTGCCAGAAGCTTGAAAGGGCGGGAGGGCCATTATAGCACAGATACGCAGTATTTT.